One T cell receptor beta chain is described in this entry. What it binds is not known. PCR employed 60 Vbeta and 13 Jbeta primers. This table comes from immunoSEQ multiplex PCR, and its TCRdb copy is limited to in-frame clones, with some not included. This table lists 150,000 or so clones. The sample originates from a study of cytomegalovirus exposure and HLA in healthy donors. The CDR3 length is 14 residues. Deletions cut 0 bases from V and 9 bases from J, with 13 bases between. Per the germline V gene, CDR1 is LGHNA and CDR2 is YSLEER. General study results and limits: Reports indicated that the classifier achieved high specificity and sensitivity in diagnosing cytomegalovirus status. Apart from CMV serostatus, no immune exposure information was available. Rare TCR sequences dominated, though some public TCRs recurred in many donors. Highly shared variants forming one cluster were likely a sequencing artifact.

The receptor's source is a woman aged 40 to 50 in good health and CMV-seropositive. The source material was PBMCs. V usage is TRBV4-3 and J usage is TRBJ2-3; maybe TRBD1 (6 bases). The CDR3 region has the DNA TGCGCCAGCAGCCAAGATTTGGGGGCGGAAACGCAGTATTTT. It is translated as CASSQDLGAETQYF.